Listed below are T cell receptor beta chains from one sample, sequenced in a study of blood T cells in healthy people across ages. TCRdb reanalysed the 5' RACE reads using MiXCR and keeps one entry per CDR3 protein. The sample holds approximately 600,000 distinct CDR3 sequences, 45% to 65% seen once. Sequenced: blood. All receptors come from a man aged 60-69 years in good health. Each CDR3 is given with its conserved first and last residue. D genes are given only for firm matches. Clone size is given for some rows only: seen once, a few or many times, or a class if the clone is expanded.

j_call,clone_size,d_call,v_call,cdr3_aa,cdr3_nt
TRBJ2-5,.,TRBD1,TRBV12-3/TRBV12-4,CASSSNRQGRETQYF,TGTGCCAGCAGTTCCAACAGACAGGGACGGGAGACCCAGTACTTC
TRBJ2-3,.,TRBD2,TRBV7-2,CASSLEGLAADTQYF,TGTGCCAGCAGCTTAGAGGGACTAGCGGCAGATACGCAGTATTTT
TRBJ1-5,.,.,TRBV12-3/TRBV12-4,CASSLRGLGNQPQHF,TGTGCCAGCAGTTTACGGGGGTTGGGCAATCAGCCCCAGCATTTT
TRBJ2-1,.,TRBD2,TRBV24-1,CATSGNLAGDNEQFF,TGTGCCACCAGCGGAAATCTAGCGGGGGACAATGAGCAGTTCTTC
TRBJ2-3,.,TRBD1,TRBV5-1,CASSFGQGFPSSDTQYF,TGCGCCAGCAGCTTCGGACAGGGGTTCCCGTCCTCAGATACGCAGTATTTT
TRBJ2-4,few,.,TRBV6-1,CASSEVGGLQYF,TGTGCCAGCAGTGAAGTAGGAGGGCTTCAGTACTTC
TRBJ2-1,.,.,TRBV19,CAGTLNEQFF,TGTGCCGGGACATTGAATGAGCAGTTCTTC
TRBJ2-1,.,.,TRBV4-2,CASSQFAGGQGAYNGQFF,TGTGCCAGCAGCCAATTTGCGGGGGGTCAGGGGGCCTACAATGGGCAGTTCTTC
TRBJ2-1,.,TRBD2,TRBV7-8,CASSSGLGNNEQFF,TGTGCCAGCAGCTCCGGACTAGGGAACAATGAGCAGTTCTTC
TRBJ1-1,.,.,TRBV7-9,CASSAELNTEAFF,TGTGCCAGCAGCGCCGAATTAAACACTGAAGCTTTCTTT
TRBJ2-7,.,.,TRBV7-3,CASSVRDKPYEQYF,TGTGCCAGCAGCGTAAGGGACAAGCCCTACGAGCAGTACTTC
TRBJ2-2,.,TRBD1,TRBV2,CASRGQVNTGELFF,TGTGCCAGCAGGGGACAGGTGAACACCGGGGAGCTGTTTTTT
TRBJ2-4,.,.,TRBV20-1,CSASLGVAKNIQYF,TGCAGTGCTAGTCTCGGGGTAGCCAAAAACATTCAGTACTTC
TRBJ1-4,once,.,TRBV11-2,CASSMGDEKLFF,TGTGCCAGCAGCATGGGTGATGAAAAACTGTTTTTT
TRBJ1-6,once,.,TRBV29-1,CSARDVDNSPLHF,TGCAGCGCTAGGGACGTAGATAATTCACCCCTCCACTTT
TRBJ1-6,many,TRBD1,TRBV13,CASSLAGTGSSPLHF,TGTGCCAGCAGCTTAGCCGGGACAGGAAGTTCACCCCTCCACTTT
TRBJ2-1,.,TRBD2,TRBV7-9,CASSLGPGLRLAGGDEQFF,TGTGCCAGCAGCTTAGGCCCGGGCTTGAGGCTAGCGGGGGGCGATGAGCAGTTCTTC
TRBJ2-4,many,.,TRBV12-3/TRBV12-4,CASSFLWLKNIQYF,TGTGCCAGCAGTTTCCTCTGGCTCAAAAACATTCAGTACTTC
TRBJ1-2,few,TRBD1,TRBV28,CASSLWTGNANYGYTF,TGTGCCAGCAGTTTATGGACAGGGAACGCTAACTATGGCTACACCTTC
TRBJ1-2,.,TRBD1,TRBV10-3,CAISEGTQDRVGGYTF,TGTGCCATCAGTGAGGGGACCCAGGACAGGGTCGGGGGCTACACCTTC
TRBJ1-1,.,.,TRBV3-1,CASSRLAVEGTEAFF,TGTGCCAGCAGTCGGCTGGCCGTCGAGGGAACTGAAGCTTTCTTT
TRBJ2-5,.,TRBD1,TRBV6-2/TRBV6-3,CASSPTLRGQQYF,TGTGCCAGCAGTCCCACCCTTCGGGGACAGCAGTACTTC
TRBJ1-1,.,.,TRBV25-1,CASTSWGSTEAFF,TGTGCCAGCACAAGTTGGGGGAGCACTGAAGCTTTCTTT
TRBJ2-7,.,TRBD2,TRBV20-1,CSAISGGYYEQYF,TGCAGTGCAATAAGCGGGGGGTACTACGAGCAGTACTTC
TRBJ2-3,few,.,TRBV4-1,CASTQGRSGSTDTQYF,TGCGCCAGCACCCAAGGAAGAAGCGGGAGCACAGATACGCAGTATTTT
TRBJ1-4,once,.,TRBV29-1,CSAGRVRSDEKLFF,TGCAGCGCGGGGAGGGTCAGGTCGGATGAAAAACTGTTTTTT
TRBJ2-1,.,TRBD2,TRBV9,CASSVEPAGGTYNEQFF,TGTGCCAGCAGCGTAGAGCCAGCGGGGGGCACCTACAATGAGCAGTTCTTC
TRBJ2-2,.,.,TRBV20-1,CSARGVTTRVGTGELFF,TGCAGTGCTAGAGGAGTAACGACTAGGGTGGGGACCGGGGAGCTGTTTTTT
TRBJ1-6,.,.,TRBV5-1,CASSATNGANSPLHF,TGCGCCAGCAGCGCGACCAACGGGGCCAATTCACCCCTCCACTTT
TRBJ2-2,.,.,TRBV7-3,CASSLTLQGTGELFF,TGTGCCAGCAGCTTAACACTACAGGGAACCGGGGAGCTGTTTTTT
TRBJ2-7,.,.,TRBV29-1,CSVASGSEQYF,TGCAGCGTTGCATCGGGGAGCGAGCAGTACTTC
TRBJ1-2,.,.,TRBV2,CASSERGRYGYTF,TGTGCCAGCAGTGAACGTGGGCGCTATGGCTACACCTTC
TRBJ2-3,.,TRBD1,TRBV28,CASTEGQGTDTQYF,TGTGCCAGCACAGAGGGACAGGGCACAGATACGCAGTATTTT
TRBJ2-3,.,.,TRBV21-1,CASSKEGPWADTQYF,TGTGCCAGCAGCAAAGAGGGCCCCTGGGCAGATACGCAGTATTTT
TRBJ2-3,.,.,TRBV5-1,CASSVTTGRDTQYF,TGCGCCAGCAGCGTGACGACAGGCAGGGATACGCAGTATTTT
TRBJ2-5,few,TRBD1,TRBV29-1,CSVAPGQANGAQYF,TGCAGCGTCGCCCCGGGACAGGCGAATGGGGCCCAGTACTTC
TRBJ2-5,many,.,TRBV6-5,CARGGQPRWETQYF,TGTGCCAGGGGAGGACAGCCGAGGTGGGAGACCCAGTACTTC
TRBJ2-5,few,.,TRBV5-6,CASNFDNKGTQYF,TGTGCCAGCAACTTTGACAATAAGGGGACCCAGTACTTC
TRBJ2-3,many,.,TRBV15,CATSRYRGAGRTDTQYF,TGTGCCACCAGCAGATACCGGGGTGCGGGCCGCACAGATACGCAGTATTTT
TRBJ2-5,.,TRBD1,TRBV29-1,CSGQGAGGLQETQYF,TGCAGCGGACAGGGGGCCGGGGGTTTACAAGAGACCCAGTACTTC
TRBJ2-5,few,.,TRBV5-1,CASSLESTQETQYF,TGCGCCAGCAGCTTGGAGAGCACCCAAGAGACCCAGTACTTC
TRBJ2-4,few,.,TRBV11-2,CASSLGSENIQYF,TGTGCCAGCAGCTTAGGTTCAGAAAACATTCAGTACTTC
TRBJ2-5,.,.,TRBV7-9,CASSQTVKTQYF,TGTGCCAGCAGCCAAACCGTGAAGACCCAGTACTTC
TRBJ1-5,.,.,TRBV5-1,CASSGGVGDQPQHF,TGCGCCAGCAGCGGAGGGGTGGGTGATCAGCCCCAGCATTTT